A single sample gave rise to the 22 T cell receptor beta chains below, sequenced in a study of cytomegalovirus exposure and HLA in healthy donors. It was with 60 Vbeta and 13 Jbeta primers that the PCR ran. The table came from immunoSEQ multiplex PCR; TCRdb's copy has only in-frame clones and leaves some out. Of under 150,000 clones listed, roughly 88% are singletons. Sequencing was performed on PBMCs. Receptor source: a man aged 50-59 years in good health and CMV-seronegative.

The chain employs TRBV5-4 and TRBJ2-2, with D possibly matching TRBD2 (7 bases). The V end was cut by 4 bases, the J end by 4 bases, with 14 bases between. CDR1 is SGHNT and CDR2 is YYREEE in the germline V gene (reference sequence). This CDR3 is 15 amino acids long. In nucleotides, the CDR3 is TGTGCCAGCAGCGACCCTCGGGGGGCCACCGGGGAGCTGTTTTTT. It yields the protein CASSDPRGATGELFF.

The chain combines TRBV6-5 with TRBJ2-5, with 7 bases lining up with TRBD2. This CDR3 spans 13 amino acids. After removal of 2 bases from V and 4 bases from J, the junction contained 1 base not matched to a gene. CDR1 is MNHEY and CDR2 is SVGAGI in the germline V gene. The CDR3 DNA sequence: TGTGCCAGCAGTTACCCGGGGGGAGAGACCCAGTACTTC. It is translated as CASSYPGGETQYF.

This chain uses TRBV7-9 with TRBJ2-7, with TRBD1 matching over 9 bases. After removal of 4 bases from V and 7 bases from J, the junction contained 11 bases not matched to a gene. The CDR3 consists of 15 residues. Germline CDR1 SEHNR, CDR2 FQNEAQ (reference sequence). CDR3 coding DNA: TGTGCCAGCAGCTCCACAGGGGGCCGTACTAGAGAGCAGTACTTC. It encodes CASSSTGGRTREQYF.

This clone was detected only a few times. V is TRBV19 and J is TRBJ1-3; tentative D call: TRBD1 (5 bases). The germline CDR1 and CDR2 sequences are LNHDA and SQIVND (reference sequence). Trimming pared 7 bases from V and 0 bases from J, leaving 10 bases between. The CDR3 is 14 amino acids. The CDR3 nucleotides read TGTGCCAGTAAGGCACAGGTCTCTGGAAACACCATATATTTT. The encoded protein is CASKAQVSGNTIYF. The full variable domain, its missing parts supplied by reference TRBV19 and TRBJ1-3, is DGGITQSPKYLFRKEGQNVTLSCEQNLNHDAMYWYRQDPGQGLRLIYYSQIVNDFQKGDIAEGYSVSREKKESFPLTVTSAQKNPTAFYLCASKAQVSGNTIYFGEGSWLTVV.

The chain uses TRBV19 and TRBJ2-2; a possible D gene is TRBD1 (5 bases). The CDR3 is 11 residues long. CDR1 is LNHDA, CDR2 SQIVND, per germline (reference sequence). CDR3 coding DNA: TGTGCGACAGCCCGCACCGGGGAGCTGTTTTTT. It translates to CATARTGELFF.

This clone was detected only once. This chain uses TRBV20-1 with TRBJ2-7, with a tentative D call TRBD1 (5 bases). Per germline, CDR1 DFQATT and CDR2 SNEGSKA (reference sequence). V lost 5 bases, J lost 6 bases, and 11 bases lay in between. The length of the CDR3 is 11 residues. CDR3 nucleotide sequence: TGCAGTGCTCAGACAGAGCGCGAGCAGTACTTC. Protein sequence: CSAQTEREQYF.

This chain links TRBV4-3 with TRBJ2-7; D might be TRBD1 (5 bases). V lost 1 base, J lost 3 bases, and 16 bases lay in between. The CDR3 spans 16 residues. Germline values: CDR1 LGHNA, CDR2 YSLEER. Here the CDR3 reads CASSQGASSGYYEQYF. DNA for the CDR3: TGCGCCAGCAGCCAAGGGGCCTCCTCAGGGTACTACGAGCAGTACTTC.

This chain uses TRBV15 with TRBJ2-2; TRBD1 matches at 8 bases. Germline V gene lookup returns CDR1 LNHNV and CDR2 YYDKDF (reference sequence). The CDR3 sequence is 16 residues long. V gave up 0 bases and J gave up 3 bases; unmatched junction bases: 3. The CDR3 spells CATSRDRTGHTGELFF. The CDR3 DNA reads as TGTGCCACCAGCAGAGATAGGACAGGGCACACCGGGGAGCTGTTTTTT.

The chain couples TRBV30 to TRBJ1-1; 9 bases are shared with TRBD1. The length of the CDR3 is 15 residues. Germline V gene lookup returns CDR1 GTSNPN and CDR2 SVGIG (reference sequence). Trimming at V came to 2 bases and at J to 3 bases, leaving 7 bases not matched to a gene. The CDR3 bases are TGTGCCTGGAGTCGACAGGGGGGCCCTTACACTGAAGCTTTCTTT. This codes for CAWSRQGGPYTEAFF.

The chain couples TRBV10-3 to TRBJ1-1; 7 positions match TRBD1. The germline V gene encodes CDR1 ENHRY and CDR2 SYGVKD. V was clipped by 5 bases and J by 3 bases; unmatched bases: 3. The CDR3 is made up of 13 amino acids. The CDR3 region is CAISFTGDTEAFF. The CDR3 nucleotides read TGTGCCATCAGTTTCACAGGGGACACTGAAGCTTTCTTT.

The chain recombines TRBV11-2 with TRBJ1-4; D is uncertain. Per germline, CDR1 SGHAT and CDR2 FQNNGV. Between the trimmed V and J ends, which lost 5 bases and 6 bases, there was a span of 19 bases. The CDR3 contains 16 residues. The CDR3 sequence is CASSQLGVRRDEKLFF. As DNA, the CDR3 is TGTGCCAGCAGCCAACTCGGAGTGCGGCGGGATGAAAAACTGTTTTTT.

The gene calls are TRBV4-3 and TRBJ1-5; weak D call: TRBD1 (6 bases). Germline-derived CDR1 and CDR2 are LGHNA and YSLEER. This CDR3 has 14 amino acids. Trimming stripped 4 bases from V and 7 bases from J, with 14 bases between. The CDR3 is CASSLRGGGQPQHF. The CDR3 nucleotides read TGCGCCAGCAGCCTCCGCGGGGGGGGCCAGCCCCAGCATTTT.

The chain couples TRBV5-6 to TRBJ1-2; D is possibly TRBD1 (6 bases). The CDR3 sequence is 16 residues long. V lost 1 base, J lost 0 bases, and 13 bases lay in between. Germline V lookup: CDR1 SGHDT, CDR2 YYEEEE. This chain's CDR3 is CASSLLAGAPNYGYTF. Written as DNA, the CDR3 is TGTGCCAGCAGCTTGTTGGCGGGGGCACCTAACTATGGCTACACCTTC.

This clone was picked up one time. The CDR3 reads CASSVYGGGSSPLHF. CDR3 in DNA: TGTGCCAGCAGTGTATATGGGGGGGGCAGCTCACCCCTCCACTTT. The V gene is TRBV2, the J gene TRBJ1-6, with a tentative D call TRBD1 (6 bases). CDR1 is SNHLY, CDR2 FYNNEI, per germline. Trimming shortened V by 4 bases and J by 10 bases, and 17 bases separated the two germline ends. The CDR3 has 15 residues.

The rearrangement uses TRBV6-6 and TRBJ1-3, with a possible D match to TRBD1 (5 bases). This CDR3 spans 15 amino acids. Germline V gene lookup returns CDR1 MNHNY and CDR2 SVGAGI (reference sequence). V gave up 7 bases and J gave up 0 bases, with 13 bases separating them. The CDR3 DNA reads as TGTGCCAGCACCCGACAGTTGTTCTCTGGAAACACCATATATTTT. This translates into CASTRQLFSGNTIYF.

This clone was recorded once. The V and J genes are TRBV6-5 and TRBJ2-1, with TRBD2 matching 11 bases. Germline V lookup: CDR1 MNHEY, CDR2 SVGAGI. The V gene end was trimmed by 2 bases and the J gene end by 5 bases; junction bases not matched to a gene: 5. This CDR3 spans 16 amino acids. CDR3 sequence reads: CASSYRTSGGHNEQFF. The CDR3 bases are TGTGCCAGCAGTTACCGAACTAGCGGGGGCCACAATGAGCAGTTCTTC.

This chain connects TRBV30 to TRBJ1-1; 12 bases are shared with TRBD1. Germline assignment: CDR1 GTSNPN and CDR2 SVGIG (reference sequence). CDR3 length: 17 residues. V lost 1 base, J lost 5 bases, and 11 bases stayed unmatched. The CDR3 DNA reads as TGTGCCTGGAGTGAAGGGCCCGGGACAGGGGGCCGGACTGAAGCTTTCTTT. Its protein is CAWSEGPGTGGRTEAFF. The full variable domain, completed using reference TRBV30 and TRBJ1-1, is SQTIHQWPATLVQPVGSPLSLECTVEGTSNPNLYWYRQAAGRGLQLLFYSVGIGQISSEVPQNLSASRPQDRQFILSSKKLLLSDSGFYLCAWSEGPGTGGRTEAFFGQGTRLTVV.

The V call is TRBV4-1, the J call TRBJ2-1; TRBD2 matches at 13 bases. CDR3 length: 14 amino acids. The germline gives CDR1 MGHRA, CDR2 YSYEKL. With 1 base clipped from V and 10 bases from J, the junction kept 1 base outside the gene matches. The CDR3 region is CASSQGLAGGEQFF. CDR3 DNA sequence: TGCGCCAGCAGCCAAGGACTAGCGGGGGGCGAGCAGTTCTTC.

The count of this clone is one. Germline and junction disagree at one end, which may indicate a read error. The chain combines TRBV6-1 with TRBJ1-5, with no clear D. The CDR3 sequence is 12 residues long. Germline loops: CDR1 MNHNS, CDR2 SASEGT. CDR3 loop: CASSPRVSSLNF. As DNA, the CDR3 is TGTGCCAGCAGTCCCCGGGTTTCATCATTGAATTTT.

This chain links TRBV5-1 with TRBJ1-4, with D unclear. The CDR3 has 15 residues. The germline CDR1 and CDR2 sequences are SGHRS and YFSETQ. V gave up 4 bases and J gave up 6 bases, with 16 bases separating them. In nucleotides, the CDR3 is TGCGCCAGCAGCCCCGAGACGGTAGCGTATGAAAAACTGTTTTTT. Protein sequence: CASSPETVAYEKLFF.

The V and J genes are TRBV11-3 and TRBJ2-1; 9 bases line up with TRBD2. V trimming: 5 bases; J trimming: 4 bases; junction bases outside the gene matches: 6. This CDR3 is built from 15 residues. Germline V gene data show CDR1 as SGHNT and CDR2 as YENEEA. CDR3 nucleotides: TGTGCCAGCAGCCATAGCGGGGGCCCTTACAATGAGCAGTTCTTC. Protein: CASSHSGGPYNEQFF.

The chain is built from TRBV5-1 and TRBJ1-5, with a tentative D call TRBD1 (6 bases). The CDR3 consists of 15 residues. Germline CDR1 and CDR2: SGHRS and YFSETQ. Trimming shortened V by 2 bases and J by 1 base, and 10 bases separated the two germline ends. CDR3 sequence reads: CASSLGQGSNQPQHF. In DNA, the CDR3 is TGCGCCAGCAGCTTAGGTCAGGGGAGCAATCAGCCCCAGCATTTT. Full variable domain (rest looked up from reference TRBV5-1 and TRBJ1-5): KAGVTQTPRYLIKTRGQQVTLSCSPISGHRSVSWYQQTPGQGLQFLFEYFSETQRNKGNFPGRFSGRQFSNSRSEMNVSTLELGDSALYLCASSLGQGSNQPQHFGDGTRLSIL.